This entry lists 4 T cell receptor beta chains sequenced from one sample in a study of graft-versus-host responses after intestinal transplantation. The protocol was immunoSEQ multiplex PCR, while the TCRdb copy is restricted to in-frame clones and leaves out a portion. The table includes 8,700 or so clones, 65% to 70% detected once. Grafts had their tissue processed, releasing intraepithelial and lamina propria lymphocytes. The sample here was ileum tissue, taken about 480 days after transplant. The source is a human patient who received an intestinal transplant, so some T cells may come from the graft donor.

This rearrangement joins TRBV2 to TRBJ2-2; 9 bases are a match to TRBD2. Per germline, CDR1 SNHLY and CDR2 FYNNEI. With 6 bases clipped from V and 3 bases from J, the junction kept 5 bases outside the gene matches. This CDR3 comprises 15 residues. The CDR3 nucleotides are TGTGCCAGCAGGGAGGGACTAGCCTACACCGGGGAGCTGTTTTTT. Protein sequence: CASREGLAYTGELFF.

This clone has just a few counts. J is TRBJ1-3 and V is TRBV7-9, with D hard to call. The CDR3 extends over 14 amino acids. Trimming cost V 5 bases and J 0 bases, with 8 bases left between them. CDR1 SEHNR and CDR2 FQNEAQ come from the germline V gene (reference sequence). The CDR3 region is CASSGGSSGNTIYF. CDR3 bases: TGTGCCAGCAGCGGCGGCAGCTCTGGAAACACCATATATTTT.

The rearrangement links TRBV6-7 to TRBJ1-5; D is ambiguous. TRBV6-7 is recorded as an ORF, its role being uncertain. The CDR3 sequence is 14 residues long. V lost 5 bases, J lost 0 bases, and 8 bases lay in between. The CDR3 DNA reads TGTGCCAGCAGTGAAAACGTTAGCAATCAGCCCCAGCATTTT. Translating it yields CASSENVSNQPQHF.

This clone came up once. This chain joins TRBV5-5 and TRBJ1-4; 7 nucleotides match TRBD1. This CDR3 has 15 residues. After removal of 4 bases from V and 0 bases from J, the junction contained 3 bases not matched to a gene. CDR1 and CDR2 (germline): SGHKS, YYEKEE (reference sequence). The CDR3 loop reads CASSGTAATNEKLFF. The DNA of the CDR3 is TGTGCCAGCAGCGGGACAGCTGCAACTAATGAAAAACTGTTTTTT.